Following are 8 T cell receptor beta chains from one sample sequenced in a study of blood T cell repertoires in COVID-19. The protocol was immunoSEQ multiplex PCR, while the TCRdb copy is restricted to in-frame clones and leaves out a portion. Seen here are approximately 190,000 clones, almost 80% observed once, and the top ten hold 17%. Material for sequencing was peripheral blood. These receptors originate from a man in his 60s with active or convalescent COVID-19.

This sequence joins TRBV14 and TRBJ2-3; D perhaps matches TRBD1 (6 bases). The CDR3 loop spans 16 amino acids. Trimming shortened V by 1 base and J by 2 bases, and 13 bases separated the two germline ends. Germline CDR1 reads SGHDN; CDR2 reads FVKESK. The CDR3 reads CASSQARRGSTDTQYF. Written as DNA, the CDR3 is TGTGCCAGCAGCCAAGCTCGCAGGGGCTCCACAGATACGCAGTATTTT.

The genes are TRBV6-2 or TRBV6-3 and TRBJ2-2; 9 bases fit TRBD1. CDR3 size: 16 residues. Trimming removed 2 bases from V and 3 bases from J; junction bases left unmatched: 4. Germline V gene sequence: CDR1 MNHEY, CDR2 SVGEGT. The CDR3 DNA reads TGTGCCAGCAGTTACCTCAGGACAGGGGACACCGGGGAGCTGTTTTTT. Translated: CASSYLRTGDTGELFF.

The chain has TRBV5-6 and TRBJ2-1; 7 bases are shared with TRBD2. V was clipped by 1 base and J by 0 bases; unmatched bases: 4. This CDR3 has 16 residues. Germline loops: CDR1 SGHDT, CDR2 YYEEEE. This CDR3 reads CASSLRGGSSYNEQFF. The CDR3 nucleotides are TGTGCCAGCAGCTTGAGGGGCGGGAGCTCCTACAATGAGCAGTTCTTC. The full variable domain, in which reference TRBV5-6 and TRBJ2-1 provide the parts outside the CDR3, is DAGVTQSPTHLIKTRGQQVTLRCSPKSGHDTVSWYQQALGQGPQFIFQYYEEEERQRGNFPDRFSGHQFPNYSSELNVNALLLGDSALYLCASSLRGGSSYNEQFFGPGTRLTVL.

J is TRBJ2-7 and V is TRBV28; no clear D gene. Germline loops: CDR1 MDHEN, CDR2 SYDVKM. There are 17 residues in the CDR3. Trimming removed 0 bases from V and 4 bases from J, with 19 bases in between. CDR3 protein: CASSLWAGASTRYEQYF. The CDR3, as DNA: TGTGCCAGCAGTTTATGGGCCGGAGCATCCACGAGGTACGAGCAGTACTTC.

The V and J genes are TRBV18 and TRBJ2-3; 11 bases agree with TRBD2. Germline loops: CDR1 KGHSH, CDR2 LQKENI. The V gene end was trimmed by 2 bases and the J gene end by 6 bases; junction bases not matched to a gene: 1. CDR3 size: 14 residues. The CDR3 DNA is TGTGCCAGCTCACCAACTAGCGGGAGTGATACGCAGTATTTT. Protein sequence: CASSPTSGSDTQYF.

The chain combines TRBV4-3 with TRBJ2-1, with no clear D. The ends were cut back, 1 base at V and 8 bases at J, with 9 bases in the middle. The CDR3 has 13 amino acids. Germline V gene lookup returns CDR1 LGHNA and CDR2 YSLEER. CDR3 nucleotides: TGCGCCAGCAGCCAAGTCCAGATGGATGAGCAGTTCTTC. Its translation: CASSQVQMDEQFF.

This chain connects TRBV13 to TRBJ2-7; a weak D match, TRBD1 (6 bases). The germline gives CDR1 PRHDT, CDR2 FYEKMQ (reference sequence). The CDR3 spans 12 residues. V lost 1 base to trimming and J lost 12 bases, with 13 bases between them. DNA for the CDR3: TGTGCCAGCAGCTTAGCAGGGGAAGGGGGGTACTTC. The encoded protein is CASSLAGEGGYF.

The rearrangement links TRBV9 to TRBJ1-4; no reliable D call. V dropped 1 base and J dropped 5 bases, with 9 bases sitting between them. This CDR3 contains 14 residues. CDR1 is SGDLS and CDR2 is YYNGEE in the germline V gene. The CDR3 nucleotides read TGTGCCAGCAGCGTATCCGGGAGCAATGAAAAACTGTTTTTT. Amino acids: CASSVSGSNEKLFF. Full variable domain (remainder filled in from reference TRBV9 and TRBJ1-4): DSGVTQTPKHLITATGQRVTLRCSPRSGDLSVYWYQQSLDQGLQFLIQYYNGEERAKGNILERFSAQQFPDLHSELNLSSLELGDSALYFCASSVSGSNEKLFFGSGTQLSVL.